One sample yielded the 3 T cell receptor beta chains listed below, sequenced in a study of cytomegalovirus exposure and HLA in healthy donors. PCR was performed using 60 Vbeta and 13 Jbeta primers. Using immunoSEQ multiplex PCR, the repertoire was profiled, and TCRdb retains in-frame clones only, with some absent. The sample holds fewer than 250,000 clones; roughly 77% are singletons and the top ten take 4% to 5%. The specimen sequenced was PBMCs. The receptor source for this set is a man aged 25 to 40 in good health and CMV-seropositive.

The J gene is TRBJ2-7, the V gene TRBV7-3; the D gene is possibly TRBD1 (8 bases). Germline V gene data show CDR1 as SGHTA and CDR2 as FQGTGA. This CDR3 contains 15 residues. V was cut by 4 bases and J by 1 base, with 14 bases left in between. CDR3: CASSSNRGGSYEQYF. CDR3 sequence (DNA): TGTGCCAGCAGCTCAAACAGGGGGGGTTCCTACGAGCAGTACTTC.

This clone occurred a few times. The CDR3 nucleotides read TGTGCCAGCAGCTCGTCCTGGGGCCCCAATGAGCAGTTCTTC. It translates to CASSSSWGPNEQFF. J is TRBJ2-1 and V is TRBV7-3; possible D gene TRBD1, 5 bases. The V gene's germline CDR1 is SGHTA and CDR2 FQGTGA. CDR3 length: 14 residues. V was trimmed by 4 bases and J by 6 bases, leaving 13 bases between them.

Here the CDR3 reads CASSSGGAGANVLTF. The CDR3 DNA reads TGTGCCAGCAGCTCCGGGGGGGCTGGGGCCAACGTCCTGACTTTC. This chain joins TRBV11-3 and TRBJ2-6, with 8 bases lining up with TRBD2. The CDR3 loop spans 15 amino acids. Germline-derived CDR1 and CDR2 are SGHNT and YENEEA. V lost 4 bases and J lost 2; bases outside the gene matches: 1.